The clone carrying this T cell receptor (beta chain) was seen only a few times. This specimen includes other DNA sequences encoding the same CDR3. This entry comes from a study of CD8+ T cells in alopecia areata. The authors extracted RNA and reverse transcribed it into cDNA as the sequencing template. Profiled with immunoSEQ multiplex PCR; TCRdb holds only in-frame clones, not every one. The sample has 180,000 or so clones, less than 70% seen once. Treatment in this sample: oral pan-JAK inhibitor, 5-10 mg twice daily. Here the sequenced sample was CD8+ T cells sorted from blood, taken at week 24, from a patient treated with tofacitinib. The TCR originated in a human donor with alopecia areata.

CDR3 coding DNA: TGTGCCTGGAGTGGAGGCTACGAGCAGTACTTC. This encodes CAWSGGYEQYF. V gene TRBV30 combines with J gene TRBJ2-7; D not resolved. This CDR3 has 11 amino acids. Trimming stripped 1 base from V and 3 bases from J, with 4 bases between. From germline, CDR1 is GTSNPN and CDR2 SVGIG (reference sequence). Supplemented by reference TRBV30 and TRBJ2-7, the full variable domain reads SQTIHQWPATLVQPVGSPLSLECTVEGTSNPNLYWYRQAAGRGLQLLFYSVGIGQISSEVPQNLSASRPQDRQFILSSKKLLLSDSGFYLCAWSGGYEQYFGPGTRLTVT.